Listed here is a single T cell receptor (beta chain). The data derive from a study of blood T cell repertoires in COVID-19. This CDR3 is 14 amino acids long. Per the germline V gene, CDR1 is SGDLS and CDR2 is YYNGEE. After removal of 4 bases from V and 6 bases from J, the junction contained 8 bases not matched to a gene. Only in-frame clones appear in the TCRdb table, and some are missing; sequencing was by immunoSEQ multiplex PCR. The sample holds about 34,000 clones; approximately 77% are singletons and the top ten take 16%. The sequence was collected from a human donor in a cohort sampled during active COVID-19. Sample: peripheral blood. The chain is built from TRBV9 and TRBJ2-7; 9 nucleotides align to TRBD1. The CDR3 is CASSPRTGASEQYF. The CDR3 DNA reads as TGTGCCAGCAGCCCTCGGACAGGGGCGTCCGAGCAGTACTTC.